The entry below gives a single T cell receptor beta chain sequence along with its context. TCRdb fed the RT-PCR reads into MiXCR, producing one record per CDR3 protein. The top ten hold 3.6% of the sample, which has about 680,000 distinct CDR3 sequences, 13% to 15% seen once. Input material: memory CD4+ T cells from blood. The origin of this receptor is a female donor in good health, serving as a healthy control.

As DNA, the CDR3 is TGTGCCAGCAGTTCTAACAGGGCCGTCGGCTATGGCTACACCTTC. It encodes CASSSNRAVGYGYTF. The V call is TRBV6-2 or TRBV6-3, the J call TRBJ1-2; maybe TRBD1 (6 bases). CDR3 length equals 15 residues. Germline V lookup: CDR1 MNHEY, CDR2 SVGEGT. The V end lost 4 bases, the J end lost 4 bases, and 16 bases lay between the germline ends.